The source of this T cell receptor (beta chain) is a study of CD8 T cells in ankylosing spondylitis. Each CDR3 protein gets one entry after TCRdb re-called the 5' RACE reads with MiXCR. The table includes roughly 150,000 distinct CDR3 sequences, approximately 32% detected once. The source of this sequence is a male donor with ankylosing spondylitis. The material sequenced was synovial fluid, either unsorted or a sorted T cell fraction (not recorded which).

The CDR3 DNA reads TGCGCCAGCAGCAAAGGACAGGACAATTCACAGACCCAGTACTTC. Amino acids: CASSKGQDNSQTQYF. This chain connects TRBV5-1 to TRBJ2-5, with 7 bases identical to TRBD1. The CDR3 runs 15 residues. Germline-derived CDR1 and CDR2 are SGHRS and YFSETQ. V shed 4 bases, J shed 6 bases, and the junction held 12 bases outside the gene matches.